This T cell receptor (beta chain) is drawn from a study of tumor T cells in aggressive B-cell lymphoma (dated by TCRdb to about 2017). Including cysteine and phenylalanine, the CDR3 has 14 amino acids. Only the CDR3 region is kept as DNA, spanning 42 bases read in frame from base 1. As encoded in the germline V gene, CDR1 is MDHEN while CDR2 is SYDVKM. Cut back by 7 bases and 0 bases, the V and J ends lie 10 bases apart. On this clone itself: It lacks a known antigen. Qualities for individual bases were not recorded, and no much larger clone is one base off.

Libraries were built with the immunoSEQ multiplex PCR assay. The table comes from immuneACCESS by way of TCRdb, which keeps in-frame sequences with V and J called. Part of the clones is missing from these tables; in studies checked, under half for an unresolved V gene and the rest for unknown reasons. The sample table records about 2,800 clones; 88% of these occur just once. Approximately 4% of the sample is in the top ten clones. The chain couples TRBV28 to TRBJ1-3; possibly the D gene is TRBD1, per 5 matching bases. The sample consisted of tumor tissue. The TCR originated in an adult with diffuse large B cell lymphoma. CDR3 reads: CASNRFFSGNTIYF. The DNA reads as follows: TGTGCCAGCAACAGGTTTTTCTCTGGAAACACCATATATTTT. The full variable domain, completed from the reference TRBV28 and TRBJ1-3 proteins outside the CDR3, reads DVKVTQSSRYLVKRTGEKVFLECVQDMDHENMFWYRQDPGLGLRLIYFSYDVKMKEKGDIPEGYSVSREKKERFSLILESASTNQTSMYLCASNRFFSGNTIYFGEGSWLTVV.